The 27 T cell receptor beta chains below were found in one sample sequenced in a study of OX40 agonist ivuxolimab in advanced cancers. Clones were read by immunoSEQ multiplex PCR, and TCRdb kept only the in-frame ones, dropping some. Among just over 30,000 clones listed, roughly 86% were seen once. Sequencing was performed on CD4+ or CD8+ T cells sorted from blood, taken in a trial of the OX40 agonist ivuxolimab. Every receptor here comes from an adult with an advanced solid tumor such as melanoma, head and neck, liver or kidney cancer.

This rearrangement joins TRBV7-2 to TRBJ2-7, with TRBD2 matching 13 bases. The CDR3 length is 15 residues. Trimming cost V 5 bases and J 5 bases; bases outside gene matches: 6. The germline V gene has CDR1 SGHTA and CDR2 FQGNSA. The CDR3, as DNA: TGTGCCAGCAGCCCCGGACTAGCGGGAGCCAACGAGCAGTACTTC. This gives the protein CASSPGLAGANEQYF.

V and J are TRBV11-2 and TRBJ1-2; D uncertain. Deletions cut 6 bases from V and 8 bases from J, with 10 bases between. The CDR3 is made up of 11 amino acids. The germline gives CDR1 SGHAT, CDR2 FQNNGV. CDR3 amino acids: CASSYSYGYTF. CDR3 nucleotide sequence: TGTGCCAGCAGTTACAGTTACGGCTACACCTTC.

This clone was seen just once. The chain has TRBV6-5 and TRBJ2-1; the D gene could be TRBD1 or TRBD2 (5 bases each). This CDR3 is 14 amino acids long. CDR1 is MNHEY and CDR2 is SVGAGI in the germline V gene. V was pared by 5 bases and J by 11 bases, with 19 bases between. The CDR3 here is CASSQSDRGRKQFF. The CDR3 DNA follows: TGTGCCAGCAGTCAGTCTGACCGGGGCCGGAAGCAGTTCTTC.

This chain connects TRBV5-1 to TRBJ2-2; the match to TRBD2 covers 10 bases. The CDR3 loop spans 16 amino acids. The trim removed 7 bases at V and 5 bases at J, leaving 11 bases unmatched. From germline, CDR1 is SGHRS and CDR2 YFSETQ. DNA for the CDR3: TGCGCCAGCGGAGAAACTAGCGGGAACCCGACCGGGGAGCTGTTTTTT. Its translation is CASGETSGNPTGELFF. Filled out from reference TRBV5-1 and TRBJ2-2, the complete variable domain reads KAGVTQTPRYLIKTRGQQVTLSCSPISGHRSVSWYQQTPGQGLQFLFEYFSETQRNKGNFPGRFSGRQFSNSRSEMNVSTLELGDSALYLCASGETSGNPTGELFFGEGSRLTVL.

The chain couples TRBV5-4 to TRBJ2-7; no reliable D call. Germline V gene lookup returns CDR1 SGHNT and CDR2 YYREEE (reference sequence). The V and J ends lost 4 bases and 7 bases respectively, with 15 bases between them. The CDR3 spans 13 residues. The CDR3 region is CASSQDLTYEQYF. In DNA form, the CDR3 reads TGTGCCAGCAGCCAAGATCTAACGTATGAGCAGTACTTC.

The rearrangement joins TRBV19 to TRBJ1-3; 7 bases match TRBD1. J gave up 2 bases and V 3 bases, and 7 bases lay outside the gene matches. This CDR3 comprises 16 residues. CDR1 LNHDA and CDR2 SQIVND come from the germline V gene (reference sequence). The CDR3 DNA follows: TGTGCCAGTAGTATCCGGACAGGATGGGCTGGAAACACCATATATTTT. Amino acid sequence: CASSIRTGWAGNTIYF.

The J gene is TRBJ1-1, the V gene TRBV28; D not certain. There are 13 residues in the CDR3. V lost 3 bases to trimming and J lost 0 bases, with 5 bases between them. Germline lookup yields CDR1 MDHEN and CDR2 SYDVKM. This CDR3 is CASSFGMNTEAFF. The CDR3 DNA reads TGTGCCAGCAGTTTCGGGATGAACACTGAAGCTTTCTTT.

This clone was counted between two and nine times. The genes are TRBV2 and TRBJ1-1; possibly TRBD1 for D (6 bases). Trimming stripped 7 bases from V and 0 bases from J, with 9 bases between. Germline V gene sequence: CDR1 SNHLY, CDR2 FYNNEI. There are 13 residues in the CDR3. CDR3 sequence reads: CASNWDMNTEAFF. The CDR3 coding sequence is TGTGCCAGCAATTGGGACATGAACACTGAAGCTTTCTTT.

The V gene is TRBV28, the J gene TRBJ2-4; D possibly corresponds to TRBD2 (6 bases). The germline V gene has CDR1 MDHEN and CDR2 SYDVKM. The CDR3 totals 15 residues. The ends were cut back, 3 bases at V and 6 bases at J, with 15 bases in the middle. CDR3 in amino acids: CASSFNGGVGNIQYF. The DNA for the CDR3 is TGTGCCAGCAGTTTTAACGGGGGAGTCGGAAACATTCAGTACTTC. The complete variable domain, with remaining parts taken from reference TRBV28 and TRBJ2-4, reads DVKVTQSSRYLVKRTGEKVFLECVQDMDHENMFWYRQDPGLGLRLIYFSYDVKMKEKGDIPEGYSVSREKKERFSLILESASTNQTSMYLCASSFNGGVGNIQYFGAGTRLSVL.

The rearrangement joins TRBV7-9 to TRBJ2-2, with unresolved D. CDR1 SEHNR and CDR2 FQNEAQ come from the germline V gene (reference sequence). With 4 bases removed from V and 4 bases from J, the gap between germline ends came to 19 bases. The CDR3 contains 17 residues. CDR3 coding DNA: TGTGCCAGCAGCTCCCGCCCGACCGTCGATGGCACCGGGGAGCTGTTTTTT. It encodes CASSSRPTVDGTGELFF.

The J gene is TRBJ2-6, the V gene TRBV18; D is possibly TRBD1 or TRBD2 (6 bases each). The CDR3 spans 17 residues. Germline V gene data show CDR1 as KGHSH and CDR2 as LQKENI. Trimming took 3 bases from V and 1 from J, leaving 13 bases between them. For the CDR3, the DNA is TGTGCCAGCTCACCCATGCAGGGGAGGTCTGGGGCCAACGTCCTGACTTTC. As protein: CASSPMQGRSGANVLTF.

The chain carries TRBV27 and TRBJ1-5, with D possibly TRBD1 on 5 matching bases. This CDR3 comprises 15 residues. Germline V gene lookup returns CDR1 MNHEY and CDR2 SMNVEV (reference sequence). Trimming shortened V by 5 bases and J by 4 bases, and 15 bases separated the two germline ends. The CDR3 reads CASSTVPGGNQPQHF. As DNA, the CDR3 is TGTGCCAGCAGTACTGTTCCGGGGGGGAATCAGCCCCAGCATTTT.

The V call is TRBV28, the J call TRBJ2-5, with TRBD1 matching 9 bases. With V trimmed by 3 bases and J by 7 bases, 6 bases remained unmatched. The germline gives CDR1 MDHEN, CDR2 SYDVKM. The CDR3 contains 14 residues. CDR3 protein: CASSFSSTGGTQYF. The CDR3 DNA sequence: TGTGCCAGCAGTTTCTCTTCGACAGGGGGGACCCAGTACTTC.

The rearrangement joins TRBV5-6 to TRBJ1-3, with TRBD1 as a possible D gene (6 bases). With 0 bases removed from V and 4 bases from J, the gap between germline ends came to 8 bases. The CDR3 has 14 residues. Germline CDR1 and CDR2: SGHDT and YYEEEE. CDR3 amino acids: CASSLVQGGNTIYF. DNA of the CDR3: TGTGCCAGCAGCTTGGTACAGGGAGGAAACACCATATATTTT.

The chain combines TRBV2 with TRBJ1-3, with TRBD1 as a possible D gene (5 bases). The CDR3 covers 13 residues. The V gene lost 7 bases and the J gene lost 4 bases, with 11 bases spanning the gap. Germline values: CDR1 SNHLY, CDR2 FYNNEI. Here the CDR3 reads CASNPGPGNTIYF. CDR3 DNA sequence: TGTGCCAGCAACCCGGGACCAGGAAACACCATATATTTT.

The rearrangement joins TRBV16 to TRBJ2-7; tentative D call: TRBD2 (7 bases). The CDR3 spans 15 residues. Germline CDR1 reads KGHSY; CDR2 reads FQNENV. Trimming shortened V by 8 bases and J by 1 base, and 18 bases separated the two germline ends. For the CDR3, the DNA is TGTGCCAGCCTCCCTCGCAGGGGAGGGTCCTACGAGCAGTACTTC. The encoded protein is CASLPRRGGSYEQYF.

This clone was recorded only once. CDR3 in amino acids: CASSYQGQDTQYF. Written as DNA, the CDR3 is TGTGCCAGCAGTTACCAGGGCCAAGATACGCAGTATTTT. The chain carries TRBV6-5 and TRBJ2-3; the D gene is possibly TRBD1 (5 bases). This CDR3 is 13 amino acids long. V was shortened by 2 bases and J by 5 bases, with 8 bases between the two germline ends. CDR1 MNHEY and CDR2 SVGAGI come from the germline V gene.

V usage is TRBV5-1 and J usage is TRBJ2-1, with unresolved D. The germline V gene encodes CDR1 SGHRS and CDR2 YFSETQ. V lost 1 base and J 0 bases, leaving 8 bases between the germline ends. The CDR3 contains 15 residues. The DNA for the CDR3 is TGCGCCAGCAGCTTGTTGACTTACTCCTACAATGAGCAGTTCTTC. Residues: CASSLLTYSYNEQFF.

The chain carries TRBV10-1 and TRBJ2-5, with D maybe TRBD1 (5 bases). Germline V gene sequence: CDR1 WNHNN, CDR2 SYGVQD (reference sequence). This CDR3 has 15 residues. Between the trimmed V and J ends, which lost 5 bases and 2 bases, there was a span of 15 bases. CDR3 sequence (DNA): TGCGCCAGCAGTTCCGGCTGGGGCCCTCAAGAGACCCAGTACTTC. Translating it yields CASSSGWGPQETQYF.

This rearrangement joins TRBV19 to TRBJ1-5; D possibly corresponds to TRBD1 (6 bases). Trimming left V 8 bases short and J 5 bases short, with 13 bases between. Per germline, CDR1 LNHDA and CDR2 SQIVND (reference sequence). The CDR3 loop spans 13 amino acids. The CDR3 DNA is TGTGCCAGTTCAAGGACAGCAGATCAGCCCCAGCATTTT. It codes for CASSRTADQPQHF.

This chain joins TRBV19 and TRBJ1-5; 11 bases fit TRBD1. Trimming cost V 8 bases and J 6 bases; bases outside gene matches: 12. Germline V gene lookup returns CDR1 LNHDA and CDR2 SQIVND (reference sequence). This CDR3 comprises 16 residues. This CDR3 is CASQAFRDRGFQPQHF. For the CDR3, the DNA is TGTGCCAGTCAAGCTTTCCGGGACAGGGGGTTTCAGCCCCAGCATTTT. The full variable domain, in which reference TRBV19 and TRBJ1-5 provide the parts outside the CDR3, is DGGITQSPKYLFRKEGQNVTLSCEQNLNHDAMYWYRQDPGQGLRLIYYSQIVNDFQKGDIAEGYSVSREKKESFPLTVTSAQKNPTAFYLCASQAFRDRGFQPQHFGDGTRLSIL.

The chain combines TRBV7-6 with TRBJ2-5; TRBD1 matches 9 bases. V was pared by 3 bases and J by 5 bases, with 7 bases of the junction left unmatched. The germline V gene encodes CDR1 SGHVS and CDR2 FNYEAQ. The CDR3 is 15 residues long. CDR3 region: CASSLDRQGGETQYF. CDR3 nucleotides: TGTGCCAGCAGCTTGGACAGACAGGGGGGGGAGACCCAGTACTTC.

This chain connects TRBV28 to TRBJ2-5; tentatively, D is TRBD1 (6 bases). The CDR3 loop spans 12 amino acids. Germline values: CDR1 MDHEN, CDR2 SYDVKM. Trimming cost V 5 bases and J 5 bases, with 9 bases left between them. DNA of the CDR3: TGTGCCAGCAGTCTACAGGGTGAGACCCAGTACTTC. It yields the protein CASSLQGETQYF.

Regarding this clone: One end of the junction varies from germline; a read error may be responsible. At the DNA level, this CDR3 is encoded by other sequences in the same sample as well. J is TRBJ1-5 and V is TRBV6-1; D is ambiguous. CDR1 and CDR2 from the germline V gene are MNHNS and SASEGT. The CDR3 sequence is 13 residues long. CDR3 DNA: TGTGCCAGCAGTGGTAATAGCAATCAGCCTCAGCATTTT. Translation gives CASSGNSNQPQHF.

This rearrangement joins TRBV11-2 to TRBJ1-1; possibly TRBD1 for D (5 bases). V lost 4 bases to trimming and J lost 4 bases, with 10 bases between them. The CDR3 has 13 residues. Germline V gene sequence: CDR1 SGHAT, CDR2 FQNNGV. The chain's CDR3 is CASSSQGGTEAFF. DNA for the CDR3: TGTGCCAGCAGCTCTCAGGGTGGCACTGAAGCTTTCTTT.

The rearrangement uses TRBV19 and TRBJ2-1, with TRBD2 matching over 11 bases. The V and J ends lost 6 bases and 8 bases, in that order; junction bases with no gene match: 9. Germline values: CDR1 LNHDA, CDR2 SQIVND (reference sequence). The CDR3 spans 15 residues. The CDR3 protein is CASRGTSGSADEQFF. CDR3 nucleotides: TGTGCCAGTAGGGGAACTAGCGGGAGTGCGGATGAGCAGTTCTTC.

The chain uses TRBV28 and TRBJ2-7; 8 bases are shared with TRBD2. V shed 4 bases, J shed 4 bases, and the junction held 12 bases outside the gene matches. CDR3 length equals 16 residues. Germline V CDR1 and CDR2: MDHEN, SYDVKM. The CDR3 reads CASSSRGAGDLYEQYF. The CDR3 DNA follows: TGTGCCAGCAGTTCCCGCGGAGCGGGAGATCTTTACGAGCAGTACTTC.